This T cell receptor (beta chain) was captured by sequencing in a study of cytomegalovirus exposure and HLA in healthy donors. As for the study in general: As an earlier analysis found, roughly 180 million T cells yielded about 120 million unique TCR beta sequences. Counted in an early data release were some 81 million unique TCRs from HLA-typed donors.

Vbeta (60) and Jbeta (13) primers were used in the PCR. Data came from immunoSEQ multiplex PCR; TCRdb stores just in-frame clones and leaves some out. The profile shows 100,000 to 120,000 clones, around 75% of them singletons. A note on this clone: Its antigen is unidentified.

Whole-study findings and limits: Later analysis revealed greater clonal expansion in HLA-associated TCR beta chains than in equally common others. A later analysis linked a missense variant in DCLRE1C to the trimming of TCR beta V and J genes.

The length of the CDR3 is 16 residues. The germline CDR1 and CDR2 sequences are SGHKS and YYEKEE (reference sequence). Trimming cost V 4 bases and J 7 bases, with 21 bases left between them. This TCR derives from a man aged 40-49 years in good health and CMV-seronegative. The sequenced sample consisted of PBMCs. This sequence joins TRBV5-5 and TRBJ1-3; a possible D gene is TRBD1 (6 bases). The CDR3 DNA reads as TGTGCCAGCAGCACCGGACTCAGGACAGACGGGAACACCATATATTTT. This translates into CASSTGLRTDGNTIYF. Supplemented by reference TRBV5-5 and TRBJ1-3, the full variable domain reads DAGVTQSPTHLIKTRGQQVTLRCSPISGHKSVSWYQQVLGQGPQFIFQYYEKEERGRGNFPDRFSARQFPNYSSELNVNALLLGDSALYLCASSTGLRTDGNTIYFGEGSWLTVV.